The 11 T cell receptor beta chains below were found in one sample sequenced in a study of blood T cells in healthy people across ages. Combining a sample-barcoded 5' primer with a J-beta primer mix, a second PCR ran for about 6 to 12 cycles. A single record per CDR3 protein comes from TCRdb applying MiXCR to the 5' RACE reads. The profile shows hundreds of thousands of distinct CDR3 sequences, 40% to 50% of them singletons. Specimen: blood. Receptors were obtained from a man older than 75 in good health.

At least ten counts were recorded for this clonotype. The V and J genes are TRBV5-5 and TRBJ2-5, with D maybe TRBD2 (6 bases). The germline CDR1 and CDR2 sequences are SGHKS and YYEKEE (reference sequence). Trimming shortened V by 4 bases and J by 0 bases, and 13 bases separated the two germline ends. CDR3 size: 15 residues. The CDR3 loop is CASSPIGSDQETQYF. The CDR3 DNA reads TGTGCCAGCAGCCCAATCGGGAGCGACCAAGAGACCCAGTACTTC.

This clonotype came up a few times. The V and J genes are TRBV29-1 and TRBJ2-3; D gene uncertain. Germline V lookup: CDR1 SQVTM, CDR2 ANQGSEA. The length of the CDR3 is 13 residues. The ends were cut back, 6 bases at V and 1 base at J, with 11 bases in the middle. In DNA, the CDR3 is TGCAGCGTCACCCTATTGCGCACAGATACGCAGTATTTT. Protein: CSVTLLRTDTQYF.

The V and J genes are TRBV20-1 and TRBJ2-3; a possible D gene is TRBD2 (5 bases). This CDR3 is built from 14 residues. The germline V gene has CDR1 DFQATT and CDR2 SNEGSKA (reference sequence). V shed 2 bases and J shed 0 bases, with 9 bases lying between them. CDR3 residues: CSARPRTSTDTQYF. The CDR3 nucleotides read TGCAGTGCTAGACCCAGGACTAGCACAGATACGCAGTATTTT.

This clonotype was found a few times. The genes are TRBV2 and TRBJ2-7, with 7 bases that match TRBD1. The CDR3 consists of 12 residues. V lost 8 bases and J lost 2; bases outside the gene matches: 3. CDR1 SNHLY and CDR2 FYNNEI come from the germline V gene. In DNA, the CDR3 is TGTGCCAGCCGGGACAGACCCTACGAGCAGTACTTC. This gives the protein CASRDRPYEQYF.

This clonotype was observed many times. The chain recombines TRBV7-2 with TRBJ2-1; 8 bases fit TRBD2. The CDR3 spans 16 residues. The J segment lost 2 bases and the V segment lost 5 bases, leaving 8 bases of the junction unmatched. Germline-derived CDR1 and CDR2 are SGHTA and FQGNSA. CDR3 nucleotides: TGTGCCAGCAGCGCAGAGCGGGAGCCGCCCTACAATGAGCAGTTCTTC. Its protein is CASSAEREPPYNEQFF. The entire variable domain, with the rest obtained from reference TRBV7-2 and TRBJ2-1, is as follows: GAGVSQSPSNKVTEKGKDVELRCDPISGHTALYWYRQSLGQGLEFLIYFQGNSAPDKSGLPSDRFSAERTGGSVSTLTIQRTQQEDSAVYLCASSAEREPPYNEQFFGPGTRLTVL.

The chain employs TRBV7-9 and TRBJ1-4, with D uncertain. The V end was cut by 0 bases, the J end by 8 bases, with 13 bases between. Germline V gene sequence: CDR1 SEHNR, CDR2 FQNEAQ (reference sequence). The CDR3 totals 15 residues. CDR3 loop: CASSLAPGLGEKLFF. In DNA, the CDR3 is TGTGCCAGCAGCTTAGCCCCTGGCCTGGGGGAAAAACTGTTTTTT.

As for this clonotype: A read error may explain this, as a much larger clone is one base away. This CDR3 is CASSLATLGVETQFF. The CDR3 coding sequence is TGTGCCAGCAGCTTGGCGACTTTGGGTGTGGAGACCCAGTTCTTC. The chain carries TRBV5-4 and TRBJ2-1; D gene unclear. CDR3 size: 15 residues. Germline loops: CDR1 SGHNT, CDR2 YYREEE (reference sequence). The V gene lost 0 bases and the J gene lost 13 bases, with 20 bases spanning the gap.

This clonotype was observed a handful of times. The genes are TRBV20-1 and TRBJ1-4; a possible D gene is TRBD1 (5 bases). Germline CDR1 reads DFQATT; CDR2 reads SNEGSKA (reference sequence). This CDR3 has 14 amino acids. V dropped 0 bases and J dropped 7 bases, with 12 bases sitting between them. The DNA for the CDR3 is TGCAGTGCTAGAGATCCGGGGGTTGGTGAAAAACTGTTTTTT. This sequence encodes CSARDPGVGEKLFF.

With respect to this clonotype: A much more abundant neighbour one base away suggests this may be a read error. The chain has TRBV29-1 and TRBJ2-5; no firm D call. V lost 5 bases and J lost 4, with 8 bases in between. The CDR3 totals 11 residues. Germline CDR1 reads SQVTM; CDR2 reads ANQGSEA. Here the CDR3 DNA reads TGCAGCGTTAAAGTTGTAGAGACCCAGTACTTC. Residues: CSVKVVETQYF.

CDR3 nucleotides: TGTGCCAGCAGAGACACAGGGAGGATTCAGCCCCAGCATTTT. This translates into CASRDTGRIQPQHF. This rearrangement joins TRBV28 to TRBJ1-5; the D gene is possibly TRBD1 (6 bases). The CDR3 is made up of 14 amino acids. Germline V gene sequence: CDR1 MDHEN, CDR2 SYDVKM. Trimming pared 6 bases from V and 6 bases from J, leaving 15 bases between.

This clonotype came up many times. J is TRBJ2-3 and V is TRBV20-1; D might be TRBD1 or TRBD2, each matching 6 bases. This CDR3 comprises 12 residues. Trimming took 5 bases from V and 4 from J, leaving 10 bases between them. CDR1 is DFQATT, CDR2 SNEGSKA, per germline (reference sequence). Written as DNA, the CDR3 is TGCAGTGCTGCTAGGGGGGCAGATACGCAGTATTTT. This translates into CSAARGADTQYF.